This T cell receptor (beta chain) is drawn from a study of shared T cell receptors in the human thymus. The table lists this clone with a count of one. In germline, CDR1 is MRHNA, CDR2 SNTAGT. Trimming took 0 bases from V and 9 from J; bases not matched to a gene: 5. This CDR3 region has 14 residues. Only in-frame clones appear in the TCRdb table, and some are missing; sequencing was by immunoSEQ multiplex PCR. Counted here are tens of thousands of clones, about 95% occurring once; the ten biggest clones make up 0.03% to 0.04%. The specimen sequenced was thymocytes. This clonotype was obtained from a human donor. The chain is built from TRBV6-4 and TRBJ2-1, with 7 bases lining up with TRBD2. This chain's CDR3 is CASSDSNGGSEQFF. CDR3 nucleotides: TGTGCCAGCAGTGACTCGAACGGGGGGAGTGAGCAGTTCTTC.